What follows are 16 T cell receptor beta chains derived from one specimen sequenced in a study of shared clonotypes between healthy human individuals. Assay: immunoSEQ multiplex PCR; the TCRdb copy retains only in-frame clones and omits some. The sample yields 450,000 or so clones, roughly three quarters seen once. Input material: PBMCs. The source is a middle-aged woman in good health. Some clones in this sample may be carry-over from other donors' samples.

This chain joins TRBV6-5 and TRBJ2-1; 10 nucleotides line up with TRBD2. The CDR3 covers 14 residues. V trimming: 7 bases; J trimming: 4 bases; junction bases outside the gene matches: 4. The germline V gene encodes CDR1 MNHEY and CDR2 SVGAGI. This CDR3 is CASKPGLAYNEQFF. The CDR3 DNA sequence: TGTGCCAGCAAACCGGGACTAGCGTACAATGAGCAGTTCTTC.

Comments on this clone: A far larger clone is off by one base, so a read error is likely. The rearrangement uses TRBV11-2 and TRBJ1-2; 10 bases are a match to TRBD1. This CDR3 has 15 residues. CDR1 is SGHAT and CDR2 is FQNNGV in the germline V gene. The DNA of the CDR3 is TGTGCCAGCAGCCCTCGGACAGGGGGGAGGTATGGCTACGCCTTC. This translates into CASSPRTGGRYGYAF.

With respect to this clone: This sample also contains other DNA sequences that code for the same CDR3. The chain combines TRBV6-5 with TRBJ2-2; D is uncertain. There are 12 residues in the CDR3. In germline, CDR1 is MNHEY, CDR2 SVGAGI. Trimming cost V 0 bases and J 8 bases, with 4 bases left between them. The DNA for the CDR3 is TGTGCCAGCAGTTACTCGATAGGGGAGCTGTTTTTT. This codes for CASSYSIGELFF.

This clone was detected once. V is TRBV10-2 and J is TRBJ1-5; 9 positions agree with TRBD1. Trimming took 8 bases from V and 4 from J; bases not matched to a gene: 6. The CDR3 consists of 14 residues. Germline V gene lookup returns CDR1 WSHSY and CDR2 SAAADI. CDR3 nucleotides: TGCGCCAGCTCACAACAGGGGGCGAATCAGCCCCAGCATTTT. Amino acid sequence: CASSQQGANQPQHF.

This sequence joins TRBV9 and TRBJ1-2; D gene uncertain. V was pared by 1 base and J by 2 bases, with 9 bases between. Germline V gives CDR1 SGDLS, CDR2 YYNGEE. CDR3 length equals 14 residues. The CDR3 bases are TGTGCCAGCAGCGTACTTGGCAGCAACTATGGCTACACCTTC. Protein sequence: CASSVLGSNYGYTF.

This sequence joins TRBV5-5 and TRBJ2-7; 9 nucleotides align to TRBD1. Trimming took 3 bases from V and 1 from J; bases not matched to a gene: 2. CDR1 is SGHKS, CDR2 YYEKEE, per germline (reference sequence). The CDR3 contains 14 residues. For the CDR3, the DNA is TGTGCCAGCAGCTGGGGGACAGGGTCCTACGAGCAGTACTTC. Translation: CASSWGTGSYEQYF.

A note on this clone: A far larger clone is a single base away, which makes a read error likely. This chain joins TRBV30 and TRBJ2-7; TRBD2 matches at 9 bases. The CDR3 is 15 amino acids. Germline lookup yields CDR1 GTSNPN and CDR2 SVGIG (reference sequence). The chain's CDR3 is CAGSVRREGFYEQYF. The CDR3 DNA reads TGTGCCGGGAGTGTACGGCGGGAGGGCTTCTACGAGCAGTACTTC.

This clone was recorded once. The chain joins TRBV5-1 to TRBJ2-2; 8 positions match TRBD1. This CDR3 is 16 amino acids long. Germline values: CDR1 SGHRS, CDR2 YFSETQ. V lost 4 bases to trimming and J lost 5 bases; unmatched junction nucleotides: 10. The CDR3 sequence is CASSPPGQEVTGELFF. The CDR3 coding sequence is TGCGCCAGCAGCCCACCGGGACAGGAGGTTACCGGGGAGCTGTTTTTT.

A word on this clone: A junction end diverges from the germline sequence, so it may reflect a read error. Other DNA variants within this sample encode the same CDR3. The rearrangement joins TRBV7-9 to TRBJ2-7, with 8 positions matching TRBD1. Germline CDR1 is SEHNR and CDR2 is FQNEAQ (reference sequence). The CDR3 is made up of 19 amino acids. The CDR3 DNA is TGTGCCAGCAGCTCAGCGGTGAGAACAGGGGGACTGGGGTCCTACGAACAGTACTTC. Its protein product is CASSSAVRTGGLGSYEQYF.

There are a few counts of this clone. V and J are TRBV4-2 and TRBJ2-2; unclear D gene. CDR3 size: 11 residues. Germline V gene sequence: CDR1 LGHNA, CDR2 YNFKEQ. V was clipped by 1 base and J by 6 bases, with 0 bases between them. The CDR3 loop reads CASSQAGELFF. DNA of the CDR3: TGTGCCAGCAGCCAAGCCGGGGAGCTGTTTTTT.

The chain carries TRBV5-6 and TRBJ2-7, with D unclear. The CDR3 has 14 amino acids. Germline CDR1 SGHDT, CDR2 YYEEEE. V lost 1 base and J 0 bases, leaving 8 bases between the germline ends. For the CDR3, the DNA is TGTGCCAGCAGCTTGATGGGCAGCTCCTACGAGCAGTACTTC. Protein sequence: CASSLMGSSYEQYF.

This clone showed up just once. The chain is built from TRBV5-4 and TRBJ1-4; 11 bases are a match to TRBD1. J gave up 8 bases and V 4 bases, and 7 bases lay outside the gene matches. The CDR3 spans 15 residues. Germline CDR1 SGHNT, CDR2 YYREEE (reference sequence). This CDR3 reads CASSPGQGAKEKLFF. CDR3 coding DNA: TGTGCCAGCAGCCCCGGACAGGGGGCGAAAGAAAAACTGTTTTTT. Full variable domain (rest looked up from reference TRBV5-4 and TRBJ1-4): ETGVTQSPTHLIKTRGQQVTLRCSSQSGHNTVSWYQQALGQGPQFIFQYYREEENGRGNFPPRFSGLQFPNYSSELNVNALELDDSALYLCASSPGQGAKEKLFFGSGTQLSVL.

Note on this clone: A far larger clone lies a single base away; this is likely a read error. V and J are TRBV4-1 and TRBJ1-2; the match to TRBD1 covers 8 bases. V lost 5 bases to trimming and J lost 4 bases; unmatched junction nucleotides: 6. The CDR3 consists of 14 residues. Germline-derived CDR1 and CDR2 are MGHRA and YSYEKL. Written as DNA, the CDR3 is TGCGCCAGCAGCTCTCGGACAGGGCCCTATGGCTACACCTTC. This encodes CASSSRTGPYGYTF.

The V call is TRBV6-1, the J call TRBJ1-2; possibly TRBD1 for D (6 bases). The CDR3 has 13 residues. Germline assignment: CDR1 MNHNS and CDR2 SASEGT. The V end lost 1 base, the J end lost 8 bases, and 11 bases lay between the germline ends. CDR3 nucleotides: TGTGCCAGCAGTGAAGTGGGGGGCGGCGGCTACACCTTC. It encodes CASSEVGGGGYTF.

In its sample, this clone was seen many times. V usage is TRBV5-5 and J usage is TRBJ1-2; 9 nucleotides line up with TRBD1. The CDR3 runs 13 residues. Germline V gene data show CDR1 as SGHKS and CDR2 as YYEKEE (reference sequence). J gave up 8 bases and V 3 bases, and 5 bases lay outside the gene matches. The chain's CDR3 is CASSWTGEEGYTF. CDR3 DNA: TGTGCCAGCAGCTGGACAGGGGAAGAAGGCTACACCTTC.

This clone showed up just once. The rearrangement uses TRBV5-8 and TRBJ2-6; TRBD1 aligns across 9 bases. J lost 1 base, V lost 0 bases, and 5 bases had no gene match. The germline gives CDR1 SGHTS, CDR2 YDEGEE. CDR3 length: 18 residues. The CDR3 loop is CASSLVQGAGSGANVLTF. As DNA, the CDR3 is TGTGCCAGCAGCTTGGTACAGGGGGCGGGATCTGGGGCCAACGTCCTGACTTTC.